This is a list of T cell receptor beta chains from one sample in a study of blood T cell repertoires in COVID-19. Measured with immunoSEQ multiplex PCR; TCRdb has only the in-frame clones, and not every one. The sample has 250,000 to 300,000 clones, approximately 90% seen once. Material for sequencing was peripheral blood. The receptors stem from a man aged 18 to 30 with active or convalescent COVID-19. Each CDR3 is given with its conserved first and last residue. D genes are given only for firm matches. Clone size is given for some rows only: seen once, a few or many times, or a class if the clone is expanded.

CDR3 protein: CASSLDNPAPLHF
CDR3 DNA: TGTGCCAGCAGCTTAGATAACCCGGCACCCCTCCACTTT
V gene: TRBV11-3
clone size: few
J gene: TRBJ1-6
D gene: -

CDR3 protein: CASSPSDRGRTGELFF
CDR3 DNA: TGTGCCAGTAGTCCAAGCGACAGGGGGCGCACCGGGGAGCTGTTTTTT
V gene: TRBV19
clone size: -
J gene: TRBJ2-2
D gene: TRBD1

CDR3 protein: CASSRNSGNEQFF
CDR3 DNA: TGTGCCAGCAGCCGTAATAGCGGCAATGAGCAGTTCTTC
V gene: TRBV6-5
clone size: -
J gene: TRBJ2-1
D gene: -

CDR3 protein: CATSDNRQGRNSPLHF
CDR3 DNA: TGTGCCACCAGTGACAACAGACAGGGTCGGAATTCACCCCTCCACTTT
V gene: TRBV24-1
clone size: -
J gene: TRBJ1-6
D gene: TRBD1

CDR3 protein: CASSTLVPPTGELFF
CDR3 DNA: TGTGCCAGCAGCACTCTAGTTCCCCCCACCGGGGAGCTGTTTTTT
V gene: TRBV7-8
clone size: -
J gene: TRBJ2-2
D gene: -

CDR3 protein: CATKPQQAANYEQYF
CDR3 DNA: TGTGCCACCAAGCCCCAGCAGGCTGCCAACTACGAGCAGTACTTC
V gene: TRBV5-4
clone size: -
J gene: TRBJ2-7
D gene: -

CDR3 protein: CASSGTGGYGYTF
CDR3 DNA: TGTGCCAGCAGCGGGACAGGGGGCTATGGCTACACCTTC
V gene: TRBV9
clone size: -
J gene: TRBJ1-2
D gene: TRBD1

CDR3 protein: CASGGDSQETQYF
CDR3 DNA: TGTGCCAGCGGTGGGGACTCTCAAGAGACCCAGTACTTC
V gene: TRBV28
clone size: many
J gene: TRBJ2-5
D gene: -

CDR3 protein: CATSVNIPLTFSRPTYGYTF
CDR3 DNA: TGTGCCACCAGTGTGAACATCCCTCTGACATTCTCCCGACCGACCTATGGCTACACCTTC
V gene: TRBV24-1
clone size: -
J gene: TRBJ1-2
D gene: -

CDR3 protein: CASSLRGWVADTQYF
CDR3 DNA: TGCGCCAGCAGCTTGAGAGGCTGGGTGGCAGATACGCAGTATTTT
V gene: TRBV5-1
clone size: -
J gene: TRBJ2-3
D gene: -

CDR3 protein: CASSRTGFHEQYF
CDR3 DNA: TGTGCCAGCAGTCGGACAGGTTTTCACGAGCAGTACTTC
V gene: TRBV6-5
clone size: -
J gene: TRBJ2-7
D gene: TRBD1

CDR3 protein: CASTDSTYGYTF
CDR3 DNA: TGCGCCAGCACGGACAGCACCTATGGCTACACCTTC
V gene: TRBV5-1
clone size: -
J gene: TRBJ1-2
D gene: -

CDR3 protein: CASRPRGNEQFF
CDR3 DNA: TGCGCCAGCAGACCAAGGGGTAATGAGCAGTTCTTC
V gene: TRBV5-1
clone size: -
J gene: TRBJ2-1
D gene: -

CDR3 protein: CASSLVLYQETQYF
CDR3 DNA: TGCGCCAGCAGCTTGGTTCTCTACCAAGAGACCCAGTACTTC
V gene: TRBV5-1
clone size: once
J gene: TRBJ2-5
D gene: -

CDR3 protein: CASSQSLSYNEQFF
CDR3 DNA: TGCGCCAGCAGCCAGTCACTTTCCTACAATGAGCAGTTCTTC
V gene: TRBV4-1
clone size: -
J gene: TRBJ2-1
D gene: -

CDR3 protein: CASSPSLQGEMNTEAFF
CDR3 DNA: TGCGCCAGCAGCCCGTCTTTACAGGGGGAGATGAACACTGAAGCTTTCTTT
V gene: TRBV4-1
clone size: -
J gene: TRBJ1-1
D gene: TRBD1

CDR3 protein: CASSAAGDTQYF
CDR3 DNA: TGTGCCAGCAGCGCAGCAGGAGATACGCAGTATTTT
V gene: TRBV11-3
clone size: -
J gene: TRBJ2-3
D gene: -

CDR3 protein: CASSLLGGVAGGDTQYF
CDR3 DNA: TGTGCCAGCAGCTTATTAGGGGGGGTAGCGGGAGGAGATACGCAGTATTTT
V gene: TRBV7-2
clone size: once
J gene: TRBJ2-3
D gene: TRBD2

CDR3 protein: CASSLTFGDSSYEQYF
CDR3 DNA: TGTGCCAGCAGCTTAACTTTCGGGGATAGCTCCTACGAGCAGTACTTC
V gene: TRBV7-9
clone size: -
J gene: TRBJ2-7
D gene: -

CDR3 protein: CASSENRARTQYF
CDR3 DNA: TGTGCCAGCAGCGAAAACAGGGCGAGGACCCAGTACTTC
V gene: TRBV6-6
clone size: -
J gene: TRBJ2-5
D gene: -

CDR3 protein: CASGTDAQGTQYF
CDR3 DNA: TGTGCCAGCGGAACGGACGCCCAGGGGACCCAGTACTTC
V gene: TRBV25-1
clone size: -
J gene: TRBJ2-5
D gene: -

CDR3 protein: CATSDLRGREVDYGYTF
CDR3 DNA: TGTGCCACCAGTGATTTACGGGGAAGGGAGGTTGACTATGGCTACACCTTC
V gene: TRBV24-1
clone size: -
J gene: TRBJ1-2
D gene: -

CDR3 protein: CASRVSAGQFYGYTF
CDR3 DNA: TGTGCCAGCAGAGTCTCAGCGGGACAATTCTATGGCTACACCTTC
V gene: TRBV7-2
clone size: -
J gene: TRBJ1-2
D gene: -

CDR3 protein: CASSVDAAGELFF
CDR3 DNA: TGTGCCAGCAGTGTAGATGCTGCCGGGGAGCTGTTTTTT
V gene: TRBV6-4
clone size: -
J gene: TRBJ2-2
D gene: -

CDR3 protein: CASSPGQGDLNEQFF
CDR3 DNA: TGTGCCAGCAGCCCGGGACAGGGGGATTTGAATGAGCAGTTCTTC
V gene: TRBV7-3
clone size: -
J gene: TRBJ2-1
D gene: TRBD1

CDR3 protein: CASSQLTGLDGYTF
CDR3 DNA: TGTGCCAGCAGCCAACTAACAGGCCTTGATGGCTACACCTTC
V gene: TRBV3-1/TRBV3-2
clone size: -
J gene: TRBJ1-2
D gene: -

CDR3 protein: CASSLEQNTEAFF
CDR3 DNA: TGTGCCAGCAGTTTAGAACAGAACACTGAAGCTTTCTTT
V gene: TRBV12-3/TRBV12-4
clone size: -
J gene: TRBJ1-1
D gene: -

CDR3 protein: CASGSGNGLSTLHF
CDR3 DNA: TGTGCCAGCGGATCCGGGAATGGTCTCTCCACCCTCCACTTT
V gene: TRBV7-9
clone size: -
J gene: TRBJ1-6
D gene: -

CDR3 protein: CASSFGMTGAGELFF
CDR3 DNA: TGTGCCAGCAGCTTTGGAATGACAGGGGCCGGGGAGCTGTTTTTT
V gene: TRBV7-2
clone size: -
J gene: TRBJ2-2
D gene: TRBD1

CDR3 protein: CASSLIRADTQYF
CDR3 DNA: TGTGCCAGCAGCTTAATACGAGCAGATACGCAGTATTTT
V gene: TRBV7-3
clone size: -
J gene: TRBJ2-3
D gene: -

CDR3 protein: CASSLPEGTGELFF
CDR3 DNA: TGTGCCAGCAGTTTACCCGAGGGCACCGGGGAGCTGTTTTTT
V gene: TRBV27
clone size: -
J gene: TRBJ2-2
D gene: -

CDR3 protein: CASQRDREYEQYF
CDR3 DNA: TGTGCCAGCCAGCGGGACAGGGAATACGAGCAGTACTTC
V gene: TRBV2
clone size: -
J gene: TRBJ2-7
D gene: TRBD1

CDR3 protein: CAWSVGGTGSYEQYF
CDR3 DNA: TGTGCCTGGAGTGTAGGGGGGACAGGTTCCTACGAGCAGTACTTC
V gene: TRBV30
clone size: -
J gene: TRBJ2-7
D gene: TRBD1

CDR3 protein: CASSHYGTSGRVSTDTQYF
CDR3 DNA: TGCGCCAGCAGCCACTATGGGACTAGCGGGAGGGTAAGCACAGATACGCAGTATTTT
V gene: TRBV4-3
clone size: -
J gene: TRBJ2-3
D gene: TRBD2

CDR3 protein: CASHYRLGDVLTF
CDR3 DNA: TGTGCCAGCCACTACAGGTTAGGGGACGTCCTGACTTTC
V gene: TRBV2
clone size: -
J gene: TRBJ2-6
D gene: -

CDR3 protein: CASSRETVAFF
CDR3 DNA: TGTGCCAGCAGCCGTGAAACAGTGGCTTTCTTT
V gene: TRBV3-1/TRBV3-2
clone size: -
J gene: TRBJ1-1
D gene: -

CDR3 protein: CASSPRDRDHEQYF
CDR3 DNA: TGTGCCAGCAGCCCCCGGGACAGGGACCACGAGCAGTACTTC
V gene: TRBV11-3
clone size: -
J gene: TRBJ2-7
D gene: TRBD1

CDR3 protein: CASSSHTSGSSYPEQYF
CDR3 DNA: TGTGCCAGCAGCTCCCACACTAGCGGGTCCTCTTATCCCGAGCAGTACTTC
V gene: TRBV7-2
clone size: -
J gene: TRBJ2-7
D gene: TRBD2

CDR3 protein: CASMGTVRNEQFF
CDR3 DNA: TGTGCCAGTATGGGGACAGTACGGAATGAGCAGTTCTTC
V gene: TRBV19
clone size: -
J gene: TRBJ2-1
D gene: TRBD1

CDR3 protein: CASSEAAGGNYEQYF
CDR3 DNA: TGTGCCAGCAGCGAGGCCGCAGGGGGCAACTACGAGCAGTACTTC
V gene: TRBV9
clone size: -
J gene: TRBJ2-7
D gene: TRBD1

CDR3 protein: CASSRYRGEKLFF
CDR3 DNA: TGTGCCAGCAGTCGATATAGAGGCGAAAAACTGTTTTTT
V gene: TRBV12-3/TRBV12-4
clone size: -
J gene: TRBJ1-4
D gene: -

CDR3 protein: CASSHLGQTSYEQYF
CDR3 DNA: TGTGCCAGCAGCCACTTGGGACAGACCTCCTACGAGCAGTACTTC
V gene: TRBV3-1/TRBV3-2
clone size: once
J gene: TRBJ2-7
D gene: TRBD1

CDR3 protein: CASSKGGQGAPTTNEKLFF
CDR3 DNA: TGTGCCAGTAGCAAAGGGGGACAGGGGGCACCTACAACTAATGAAAAACTGTTTTTT
V gene: TRBV19
clone size: -
J gene: TRBJ1-4
D gene: TRBD1

CDR3 protein: CASSGLQWARHEQYF
CDR3 DNA: TGTGCCAGCAGTGGTTTACAGTGGGCCAGGCACGAGCAGTACTTC
V gene: TRBV25-1
clone size: -
J gene: TRBJ2-7
D gene: -

CDR3 protein: CASSYGGSRETQYF
CDR3 DNA: TGTGCCAGCAGTTACGGGGGGTCACGAGAGACCCAGTACTTC
V gene: TRBV6-5
clone size: once
J gene: TRBJ2-5
D gene: -

CDR3 protein: CASSLFGGTSYNEQFF
CDR3 DNA: TGTGCCAGCAGTTTATTTGGGGGGACCTCCTACAATGAGCAGTTCTTC
V gene: TRBV27
clone size: -
J gene: TRBJ2-1
D gene: -

CDR3 protein: CASRKQLNYGYTF
CDR3 DNA: TGTGCCAGCAGGAAACAGCTAAACTATGGCTACACCTTC
V gene: TRBV28
clone size: once
J gene: TRBJ1-2
D gene: -

CDR3 protein: CASSLGQSVQTQYF
CDR3 DNA: TGCGCCAGCAGCTTGGGACAGTCGGTACAGACCCAGTACTTC
V gene: TRBV5-1
clone size: -
J gene: TRBJ2-5
D gene: -

CDR3 protein: CASSQGISGNTIYF
CDR3 DNA: TGTGCCAGCAGTCAGGGTATTTCAGGAAACACCATATATTTT
V gene: TRBV6-5
clone size: -
J gene: TRBJ1-3
D gene: -